This T cell receptor beta chain is from a study of blood T cell repertoires in COVID-19. Study-level information: Acute-phase and convalescent COVID-19 samples originated in the United States, Italy and Spain. Nucleic acid was either cDNA or gDNA, and it came from T cells, B-cell-depleted T cells, or PBMCs.

The table came from immunoSEQ multiplex PCR; TCRdb's copy has only in-frame clones and leaves some out. The data contain more than 200,000 clones, roughly 84% of them singletons. Germline CDR1 SGHAT, CDR2 FQNNGV. This CDR3 is built from 16 residues. The V end lost 1 base, the J end lost 3 bases, and 12 bases lay between the germline ends. The TCR originated in a woman between 35 and 50 years old with active or convalescent COVID-19. This sequence joins TRBV11-2 and TRBJ1-4; the D is unclear. The specimen sequenced was peripheral blood. CDR3 coding DNA: TGTGCCAGCAGCTTAGTAGGCGGCAGCCCTAATGAAAAACTGTTTTTT. It codes for CASSLVGGSPNEKLFF.